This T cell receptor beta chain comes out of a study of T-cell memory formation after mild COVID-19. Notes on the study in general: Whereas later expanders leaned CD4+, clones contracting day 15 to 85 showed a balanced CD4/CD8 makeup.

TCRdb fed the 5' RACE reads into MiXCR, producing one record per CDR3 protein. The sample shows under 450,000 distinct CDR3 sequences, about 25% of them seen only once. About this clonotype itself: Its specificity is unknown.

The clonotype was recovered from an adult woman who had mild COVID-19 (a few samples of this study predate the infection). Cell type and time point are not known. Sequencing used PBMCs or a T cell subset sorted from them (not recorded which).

The CDR3, as DNA: TGTGCCAGCACTTGGGGGGGTCCCACAGATACGCAGTATTTT. Amino acid sequence: CASTWGGPTDTQYF. V usage is TRBV7-2 and J usage is TRBJ2-3; TRBD2 aligns across 7 bases. The junction had 6 bases not matched to a gene; V was cut back by 7 bases and J by 2 bases. CDR1 SGHTA and CDR2 FQGNSA come from the germline V gene. The length of the CDR3 is 14 residues.